This T cell receptor beta chain is from a study of technical replicates of blood from several donors. The germline V gene has CDR1 MNHEY and CDR2 SMNVEV (reference sequence). This CDR3 is 14 amino acids long. Trimming took 8 bases from V and 4 from J; bases not matched to a gene: 7. Sequencing used immunoSEQ multiplex PCR; TCRdb keeps in-frame clones, though not all of them. The table records around 70,000 clones, roughly 93% of them present only once. The source is a human donor in good health. V gene TRBV27 combines with J gene TRBJ1-2; 10 bases align to TRBD1. The sequencing input was T cells isolated from PBMCs. In nucleotides, the CDR3 is TGTGCCAGCGCGGTAGGGACAGGGGTCTATGGCTACACCTTC. It translates to CASAVGTGVYGYTF.